This is a list of T cell receptor beta chains from one sample in a study of vaccination and CD4 T cells after COVID-19. TCRdb fed the PCR reads into MiXCR, producing one record per CDR3 protein. The sample yields roughly 12,000 distinct CDR3 sequences, roughly 29% seen once. No antigen has been identified for these receptors. The sequences come from CD4+ T cells from blood, cultured in vitro, collected after SARS-CoV-2 vaccination. These receptors were collected from a human donor who had recovered from COVID-19. Both conserved end residues are part of each CDR3. The D gene is left open where the match is weak. Rows give clone size only sometimes, using once, few, many, or a class for an expanded clone.

d_call,clone_size,v_call,j_call,cdr3_nt,cdr3_aa
TRBD1,few,TRBV20-1,TRBJ2-7,TGCAGTGCTTCCCACAGGGGTGAGACCTACGAGCAGTACTTC,CSASHRGETYEQYF
-,-,TRBV5-1,TRBJ1-5,TGCGCCAGCAGCTTGGTGCCAGGCCTGAATCAGCCCCAGCATTTT,CASSLVPGLNQPQHF
-,-,TRBV7-9,TRBJ2-7,TGTGCCAGCGGATTGGACGAGCAGTACTTC,CASGLDEQYF
-,few,TRBV9,TRBJ2-1,TGTGCCAGCAGCGCCCGGTGGCAGGGGTTGAATGAGCAGTTCTTC,CASSARWQGLNEQFF
TRBD1,-,TRBV19,TRBJ1-2,TGTGCCAGTAGGTCGGGACAGAACTATGGCTACACCTTC,CASRSGQNYGYTF
TRBD1,medium-sized,TRBV20-1,TRBJ1-6,TGCAGTGCTAGAGACGCGACAGGGAAGTTCTATAATTCACCCCTCCACTTT,CSARDATGKFYNSPLHF
-,-,TRBV6-1,TRBJ2-7,TGTGCCAGCAGTGACGGGAACGAGCAGTACTTC,CASSDGNEQYF
-,-,TRBV6-1,TRBJ2-2,TGTGCCAGTGAAATGGGCAGTTCGAACACCGGGGAGCTGTTTTTT,CASEMGSSNTGELFF
-,-,TRBV28,TRBJ2-1,TGTGCCAGCAGTTCGCGACTAACATGGTTCTTC,CASSSRLTWFF
-,few,TRBV7-3,TRBJ2-1,TGTGCCAGCAGCTTGGAGTACTCCTACAATGAGCAGTTCTTC,CASSLEYSYNEQFF
TRBD1,few,TRBV20-1,TRBJ1-1,TGCAGTGCTAGAGTTCCCAGGGGGTACACTGAAGCTTTCTTT,CSARVPRGYTEAFF
-,medium-sized,TRBV6-5,TRBJ1-6,TGTGCCAGCAGTTACCAGGACAGTAATTCACCCCTCCACTTT,CASSYQDSNSPLHF
-,-,TRBV30,TRBJ1-6,TGTGCCTGGAGTGCGGGACGGCATAATTCACCCCTCCACTTT,CAWSAGRHNSPLHF
TRBD2,once,TRBV20-1,TRBJ2-5,TGCAGTGCACGGGGGGGAGTGATGGGAGAGACCCGGTACTTC,CSARGGVMGETRYF
-,-,TRBV19,TRBJ2-4,TGTGCCAGTAGTATAGCCAAAAACATTCAGTACTTC,CASSIAKNIQYF
TRBD1,-,TRBV7-7,TRBJ2-5,TGTGCCAGCAGCCCTGGGACAGTAAGGTCAGAGACCCAGTACTTC,CASSPGTVRSETQYF
-,few,TRBV18,TRBJ2-3,TGTGCCAGCTCACCAGGAGGCAGTACCACAGATACGCAGTATTTT,CASSPGGSTTDTQYF
TRBD1,-,TRBV28,TRBJ1-1,TGTGCCAGCAGGTTGACAGGGGCGAACACTGAAGCTTTCTTT,CASRLTGANTEAFF
-,few,TRBV6-5,TRBJ2-1,TGTGCCAGCAGTTTCCCCAGGGGTGCGCAGTTCTTC,CASSFPRGAQFF
-,-,TRBV7-9,TRBJ2-2,TGTGCCAGCAGCTTAGGGGACTTCAACACCGGGGAGCTGTTTTTT,CASSLGDFNTGELFF
-,-,TRBV29-1,TRBJ2-1,TGCAGCGTTGGGGGGACCGGGACCATGAGCAATGAGCAGTTCTTC,CSVGGTGTMSNEQFF
-,-,TRBV12-3/TRBV12-4,TRBJ2-3,TGTGCCAGCAGTTTATGGGTCGTGCGGACCACAGATACGCAGTATTTT,CASSLWVVRTTDTQYF
TRBD1,medium-sized,TRBV4-3,TRBJ2-3,TGCGCCAGCAGCCTACGCCCGGGACAGGGGGCGAGTGATACGCAGTATTTT,CASSLRPGQGASDTQYF
-,-,TRBV7-2,TRBJ2-3,TGTGCCAGCAGCTTAGAGGGGGGCTACTATACGCAGTATTTT,CASSLEGGYYTQYF
TRBD1,-,TRBV28,TRBJ1-1,TGTGCCAGCAGTTTATCGGGGGGCAGGGGGGCTTTCTTT,CASSLSGGRGAFF
TRBD1,-,TRBV12-3/TRBV12-4,TRBJ1-1,TGTGCCAGCATCGCGGAACAGGGGAGAGGAACTGAAGCTTTCTTT,CASIAEQGRGTEAFF
-,-,TRBV7-9,TRBJ1-5,TGTGCCAGCAGTTCTTCAGGGGTATGGCAGCCCCAGCATTTT,CASSSSGVWQPQHF
TRBD1,few,TRBV19,TRBJ1-5,TGTGCCAGTATTGGGGACAGGGATGGGCAGCCCCAGCATTTT,CASIGDRDGQPQHF
-,-,TRBV2,TRBJ1-2,TGTGCCAGCAGCGTTGACAGCTATGGCTACACCTTC,CASSVDSYGYTF
-,few,TRBV7-3,TRBJ1-1,TGTGCCAGCAGCTTAGAGGCAGCGGCTAGGAACACTGAAGCTTTCTTT,CASSLEAAARNTEAFF
TRBD1,-,TRBV5-1,TRBJ2-7,TGCGCCAGCAGCTTCCTCCTGACAGGGTACGAGCAGTACTTC,CASSFLLTGYEQYF
TRBD1,-,TRBV6-2/TRBV6-3,TRBJ2-1,TGTGCCAGCAGAAAACCGGGACAGGGGGCCGATGAGCAGTTCTTC,CASRKPGQGADEQFF
-,-,TRBV7-2,TRBJ2-1,TGTGCCAGCAGCCCCGGGGGCCTACCGGTCGTCAATGAGCAGTTCTTC,CASSPGGLPVVNEQFF
-,-,TRBV18,TRBJ2-5,TGTGCCAGCTCACCGAATCCCCTAGCGCTAGCTCAAGAGACCCAGTACTTC,CASSPNPLALAQETQYF
-,few,TRBV6-5,TRBJ2-7,TGTGCCAGCAGTTACTCAGGGTCTAGAGCCTACGAGCAGTACTTC,CASSYSGSRAYEQYF
TRBD1,-,TRBV7-2,TRBJ2-7,TGTGCCAGCAGCTTAGGGCCTACAGGGGGCCAGAACGAGCAGTACTTC,CASSLGPTGGQNEQYF
-,-,TRBV20-1,TRBJ2-5,TGCAGTGCTACGAAAGGAGGAGGGCGAGAGACCCAGTACTTC,CSATKGGGRETQYF
-,-,TRBV25-1,TRBJ2-7,TGTGCCATAGGACAGTCCATCTACGAGCAGTACTTC,CAIGQSIYEQYF
-,-,TRBV7-8,TRBJ2-1,TGTGCCAGCAGCTTAGTTGGGCTAGCGTTTAATGAGCAGTTCTTC,CASSLVGLAFNEQFF
-,-,TRBV6-2/TRBV6-3,TRBJ1-1,TGTGCCAGCAGTAAAATTAGCACTGAAGCTTTCTTT,CASSKISTEAFF
TRBD2,-,TRBV12-3/TRBV12-4,TRBJ2-7,TGTGCCAGCTCATTTAGCGGGAGACTCTACGAGCAGTACTTC,CASSFSGRLYEQYF
-,-,TRBV2,TRBJ1-2,TGTGCCAGCACCCTTAACGGGGACACCGGAGGGGGCTACACCTTC,CASTLNGDTGGGYTF
-,few,TRBV7-2,TRBJ2-3,TGTGCCAGCAGCTTAGAGGGTCCGCCCCCAGGTACGCAGTATTTT,CASSLEGPPPGTQYF
TRBD1,-,TRBV6-1,TRBJ1-6,TGTGCCAGCACTCGCCCAGGACAGGGTGGTTCACCCCTCCACTTT,CASTRPGQGGSPLHF
TRBD2,few,TRBV24-1,TRBJ2-1,TGTGCCACCAGTGACGGGAGGCCCTACAATGAGCAGTTCTTC,CATSDGRPYNEQFF
-,few,TRBV7-9,TRBJ2-7,TGTGCCAGCAGCTCGGGACGGATGAGCTACGAGCAGTACTTC,CASSSGRMSYEQYF
TRBD2,few,TRBV19,TRBJ2-2,TGTGCCAGTAGTATGTCTCTAGCGGTGAACACCGGGGAGCTGTTTTTT,CASSMSLAVNTGELFF
-,few,TRBV19,TRBJ2-5,TGTGCCAGTAGTATAAGGCTAGGCCAAGAGACCCAGTACTTC,CASSIRLGQETQYF
-,few,TRBV11-3,TRBJ2-1,TGTGCCAGCAGCAAAGGTGGGGCACAGGATAATGAGCAGTTCTTC,CASSKGGAQDNEQFF
TRBD2,-,TRBV7-2,TRBJ2-5,TGTGCCAGCAGCTCGACTAGCGGGAGTGAGACCCAGTACTTC,CASSSTSGSETQYF
-,few,TRBV7-2,TRBJ2-1,TGTGCCAGCAGCTTAGCGGCTAATGTAGGCCATGAGCAGTTCTTC,CASSLAANVGHEQFF